The 19 T cell receptor beta chains listed next were all sequenced from one sample in a study of CD8 T cells in Susac syndrome. RNA totalling about 0.45 to 1 ug underwent reverse transcription with random hexamers. From the immunoSEQ multiplex PCR reads, TCRdb called clonotypes with MiXCR, one entry per CDR3 protein. The table has about 210,000 distinct CDR3 sequences, 94% seen once. Sequenced sample: CD4+ T cells from PBMCs. The source of these receptors is a human donor with Susac syndrome.

CDR3 protein: CASSQLKDRIGDQPQHF. As DNA, the CDR3 is TGTGCCAGCAGCCAACTAAAGGACAGGATAGGAGATCAGCCCCAGCATTTT. The V call is TRBV3-1, the J call TRBJ1-5; 7 positions agree with TRBD1. Germline lookup yields CDR1 LGHDT and CDR2 YNNKEL (reference sequence). J gave up 5 bases and V 2 bases, and 12 bases lay outside the gene matches. CDR3 length equals 17 residues. The variable domain in full, completed from reference TRBV3-1 and TRBJ1-5, reads DTAVSQTPKYLVTQMGNDKSIKCEQNLGHDTMYWYKQDSKKFLKIMFSYNNKELIINETVPNRFSPKSPDKAHLNLHINSLELGDSAVYFCASSQLKDRIGDQPQHFGDGTRLSIL.

Turning to this clonotype: Its ends do not fully match the called genes, so a read error is possible. This chain uses TRBV28 with TRBJ1-1, with D unclear. CDR3 length: 14 residues. Germline assignment: CDR1 MDHEN and CDR2 SYDVKM. CDR3 loop: CASGLSIGGAEAFF. CDR3 DNA: TGTGCCAGCGGTTTAAGTATCGGCGGAGCTGAAGCTTTCTTT.

J is TRBJ2-2 and V is TRBV4-3, with TRBD2 matching 10 bases. This CDR3 is 18 amino acids long. The V and J ends lost 1 base and 0 bases, in that order; junction bases with no gene match: 5. Germline V gene data show CDR1 as LGHNA and CDR2 as YSLEER. The CDR3 is CASSQVIGLAANTGELFF. The CDR3 DNA sequence: TGCGCCAGCAGCCAAGTAATTGGACTAGCGGCGAACACCGGGGAGCTGTTTTTT.

This chain connects TRBV12-3 or TRBV12-4 to TRBJ2-2; weak D call: TRBD1 (6 bases). V lost 5 bases, J lost 6 bases, and 16 bases lay in between. The CDR3 consists of 15 residues. The CDR3 sequence: CASSDRLRGPGELFF. In DNA form, the CDR3 reads TGTGCCAGCAGTGACCGTCTCAGGGGACCCGGGGAGCTGTTTTTT.

The chain is built from TRBV11-1 and TRBJ2-7, with 7 bases that match TRBD2. Germline CDR1 reads SGHAT; CDR2 reads FQDESV (reference sequence). There are 15 residues in the CDR3. Unmatched junction bases numbered 11, after V lost 3 bases and J lost 6 bases. The CDR3 DNA reads TGTGCCAGCAGCTTGGGGGGGGACCCGGCGGGCGAGCAGTACTTC. Protein product: CASSLGGDPAGEQYF.

The V and J genes are TRBV6-2 or TRBV6-3 and TRBJ2-3, with no clear D. The ends were cut back, 6 bases at V and 0 bases at J, with 16 bases in the middle. In germline, CDR1 is MNHEY, CDR2 SVGEGT. This CDR3 is 16 amino acids long. DNA of the CDR3: TGTGCCAGCAGCCGTGGTTTGTCCGGGAGCACAGATACGCAGTATTTT. It codes for CASSRGLSGSTDTQYF.

The DNA for the CDR3 is TGTGCCAGCAGCCACGCCAGCCTTTACGAGCAGTACTTC. It yields the protein CASSHASLYEQYF. This chain connects TRBV3-1 to TRBJ2-7; D not certain. This CDR3 spans 13 amino acids. With 3 bases removed from V and 4 bases from J, the gap between germline ends came to 10 bases. Germline V lookup: CDR1 LGHDT, CDR2 YNNKEL (reference sequence).

The rearrangement joins TRBV30 to TRBJ1-2; D possibly corresponds to TRBD1 (5 bases). The CDR3 loop spans 13 amino acids. Trimming took 3 bases from V and 8 from J, leaving 16 bases between them. Per germline, CDR1 GTSNPN and CDR2 SVGIG (reference sequence). DNA for the CDR3: TGTGCCTGGAGCCAATACGGGGAGGGGGGCTACACCTTC. Its translation is CAWSQYGEGGYTF.

This chain joins TRBV7-2 and TRBJ2-7, with 9 bases matching TRBD1. The CDR3 extends over 15 amino acids. Germline CDR1 reads SGHTA; CDR2 reads FQGNSA. The J segment lost 6 bases and the V segment lost 2 bases, leaving 8 bases of the junction unmatched. The CDR3 coding sequence is TGTGCCAGCAGCTTACAGAGACAGGGGGAAGGCGAGCAGTACTTC. Amino acid sequence: CASSLQRQGEGEQYF.

This clonotype was detected only once. The chain recombines TRBV29-1 with TRBJ2-5; the D gene is possibly TRBD1 (6 bases). Germline values: CDR1 SQVTM, CDR2 ANQGSEA. This CDR3 spans 12 amino acids. The germline V and J ends were trimmed by 7 bases and 5 bases, with 14 bases remaining between them. The CDR3 DNA sequence: TGCAGCGCCGGACAGATCGCCGAGACCCAGTACTTC. As protein: CSAGQIAETQYF.

The chain uses TRBV9 and TRBJ1-5, with a weak D call TRBD1 (6 bases). The CDR3 is made up of 15 amino acids. Between the trimmed V and J ends, which lost 4 bases and 0 bases, there was a span of 11 bases. Germline loops: CDR1 SGDLS, CDR2 YYNGEE. In DNA, the CDR3 is TGTGCCAGCAGCCCGACAGGTAATAGCAATCAGCCCCAGCATTTT. It encodes CASSPTGNSNQPQHF.

The chain carries TRBV5-6 and TRBJ2-7, with unresolved D. The CDR3 extends over 13 amino acids. CDR1 and CDR2 (germline): SGHDT, YYEEEE. Deletions cut 0 bases from V and 3 bases from J, with 7 bases between. Written as DNA, the CDR3 is TGTGCCAGCAGCTTGGGACCGGACTACGAGCAGTACTTC. Translated, it gives CASSLGPDYEQYF.

This chain connects TRBV7-6 to TRBJ1-2, with D perhaps TRBD1 (6 bases). The V end was cut by 0 bases, the J end by 4 bases, with 12 bases between. This CDR3 comprises 15 residues. Germline CDR1 SGHVS, CDR2 FNYEAQ. The CDR3 here is CASSLATGASYGYTF. CDR3 coding DNA: TGTGCCAGCAGCTTAGCGACGGGGGCGAGCTATGGCTACACCTTC.

The chain is built from TRBV27 and TRBJ2-1; 7 bases fit TRBD2. Germline trimming cut 2 bases from V and 10 bases from J; bases unmatched to any gene: 8. CDR3 size: 14 residues. Per germline, CDR1 MNHEY and CDR2 SMNVEV (reference sequence). CDR3 DNA sequence: TGTGCCAGCAGTTTAGTGGGGGGGTACGGGGAGCAGTTCTTC. It is translated as CASSLVGGYGEQFF.

The rearrangement links TRBV19 to TRBJ2-1; 8 bases agree with TRBD2. Trimming at V came to 4 bases and at J to 5 bases, leaving 4 bases not matched to a gene. The germline gives CDR1 LNHDA, CDR2 SQIVND (reference sequence). The CDR3 runs 14 residues. The CDR3 here is CASSNQRGNNEQFF. The CDR3 nucleotides read TGTGCCAGTAGTAACCAGCGGGGGAACAATGAGCAGTTCTTC. The full variable domain, its missing parts supplied by reference TRBV19 and TRBJ2-1, is DGGITQSPKYLFRKEGQNVTLSCEQNLNHDAMYWYRQDPGQGLRLIYYSQIVNDFQKGDIAEGYSVSREKKESFPLTVTSAQKNPTAFYLCASSNQRGNNEQFFGPGTRLTVL.

This chain connects TRBV20-1 to TRBJ2-5; TRBD2 aligns across 7 bases. Losses at the gene ends were 0 bases for V and 0 bases for J; bases not matched to a gene: 7. The V gene's germline CDR1 is DFQATT and CDR2 SNEGSKA (reference sequence). There are 16 residues in the CDR3. CDR3 region: CSARDRQRGYQETQYF. The CDR3 DNA is TGCAGTGCTAGAGATAGGCAGCGGGGTTACCAAGAGACCCAGTACTTC.

Here the CDR3 DNA reads TGTGCCAGCTCACCACCGGCAGGGGATAGAGAGACCCAGTACTTC. Translated, it gives CASSPPAGDRETQYF. This sequence joins TRBV18 and TRBJ2-5, with D possibly TRBD1 on 6 matching bases. The CDR3 is made up of 15 amino acids. The V end was cut by 0 bases, the J end by 4 bases, with 12 bases between. Germline CDR1 reads KGHSH; CDR2 reads LQKENI.

V is TRBV11-3 and J is TRBJ2-1; possibly TRBD1 for D (6 bases). The germline gives CDR1 SGHNT, CDR2 YENEEA. V lost 0 bases and J 5 bases, leaving 14 bases between the germline ends. CDR3 length: 16 residues. In DNA, the CDR3 is TGTGCCAGCAGCTTAGATCTGGGGGCGAGTAACAATGAGCAGTTCTTC. It translates to CASSLDLGASNNEQFF.

This clonotype appeared a single time. This chain joins TRBV30 and TRBJ1-1; D is perhaps TRBD1 (6 bases). This CDR3 region has 14 residues. Germline V gene data show CDR1 as GTSNPN and CDR2 as SVGIG (reference sequence). The V and J ends lost 4 bases and 4 bases respectively, with 16 bases between them. CDR3 sequence reads: CAWNQMGGSTEAFF. Here the CDR3 DNA reads TGTGCCTGGAACCAAATGGGGGGCTCCACTGAAGCTTTCTTT.